This T cell receptor (beta chain) was found in a study of OX40 agonist ivuxolimab in advanced cancers. Profiling relied on immunoSEQ multiplex PCR, and the TCRdb table lists in-frame clones only, not all of them. The data contain tens of thousands of clones, less than 90% of them singletons. CDR3 length equals 18 residues. Germline CDR1 is LGHNA and CDR2 is YNFKEQ. The V segment lost 0 bases and the J segment 4 bases; nucleotides outside the gene matches: 8. The source of this sequence is an adult with an advanced solid tumor such as melanoma, head and neck, liver or kidney cancer. The chain has TRBV4-2 and TRBJ2-5; TRBD2 agrees at 13 bases. The source was CD4+ or CD8+ T cells sorted from blood, collected in a trial of the OX40 agonist ivuxolimab. As DNA, the CDR3 is TGTGCCAGCAGCCAAGAATCTAGACTAGCGGGGGGAAGAGAGACCCAGTACTTC. It yields the protein CASSQESRLAGGRETQYF.